A single sample is the source of the 15 T cell receptor beta chains below, sequenced in a study of T cell responses to AZD1222 COVID-19 vaccine. Using immunoSEQ multiplex PCR, the repertoire was profiled, and TCRdb retains in-frame clones only, with some absent. The top ten hold under 35% of the sample, which has about 84,000 clones, over 75% seen once. Sequenced material: peripheral blood, taken on day 0 of AZD1222 vaccination. Every receptor here comes from an adult in good health.

The rearrangement links TRBV5-6 to TRBJ2-3; D is possibly TRBD2 (6 bases). Per germline, CDR1 SGHDT and CDR2 YYEEEE. This CDR3 has 14 amino acids. Trimming removed 2 bases from V and 2 bases from J, with 9 bases in between. CDR3 sequence (DNA): TGTGCCAGCAGCTTCAGGACTACCACAGATACGCAGTATTTT. It is translated as CASSFRTTTDTQYF.

The CDR3 loop is CASTRLAGSQETQYF. The CDR3 region has the DNA TGTGCCAGCACCCGACTAGCGGGGTCGCAAGAGACCCAGTACTTC. The chain carries TRBV6-5 and TRBJ2-5, with 11 bases identical to TRBD2. The CDR3 spans 15 residues. V gave up 7 bases and J gave up 2 bases; unmatched junction bases: 6. Germline values: CDR1 MNHEY, CDR2 SVGAGI.

This sequence joins TRBV7-9 and TRBJ2-3; D is possibly TRBD1 (6 bases). The CDR3 is 16 residues long. V was shortened by 5 bases and J by 0 bases, with 15 bases between the two germline ends. The germline CDR1 and CDR2 sequences are SEHNR and FQNEAQ (reference sequence). The CDR3 spells CASSPPGDGSTDTQYF. In DNA form, the CDR3 reads TGTGCCAGCAGCCCCCCAGGGGATGGTAGCACAGATACGCAGTATTTT. The whole variable domain, filled in from reference TRBV7-9 and TRBJ2-3, reads DTGVSQNPRHKITKRGQNVTFRCDPISEHNRLYWYRQTLGQGPEFLTYFQNEAQLEKSRLLSDRFSAERPKGSFSTLEIQRTEQGDSAMYLCASSPPGDGSTDTQYFGPGTRLTVL.

The J gene is TRBJ2-4, the V gene TRBV29-1; either TRBD1 or TRBD2 may fit D (5 bases each). V was pared by 6 bases and J by 0 bases, with 12 bases between. The CDR3 runs 14 residues. Germline V gene sequence: CDR1 SQVTM, CDR2 ANQGSEA. CDR3 DNA sequence: TGCAGCGTACGGGACGTCGGAGCCAAAAACATTCAGTACTTC. Its translation: CSVRDVGAKNIQYF.

This chain links TRBV15 with TRBJ2-4; D gene unclear. Trimming shortened V by 7 bases and J by 6 bases, and 16 bases separated the two germline ends. Germline V gene lookup returns CDR1 LNHNV and CDR2 YYDKDF (reference sequence). The CDR3 loop spans 14 amino acids. The CDR3 is CATNQGTDGNIQYF. In DNA, the CDR3 is TGTGCCACCAACCAAGGTACTGACGGAAACATTCAGTACTTC.

The chain has TRBV28 and TRBJ2-1, with TRBD1 matching 10 bases. V lost 3 bases to trimming and J lost 4 bases; unmatched junction nucleotides: 6. The length of the CDR3 is 16 residues. Germline V lookup: CDR1 MDHEN, CDR2 SYDVKM. This CDR3 is CASSLVGDRGYNEQFF. For the CDR3, the DNA is TGTGCCAGCAGTTTGGTTGGGGACAGGGGTTACAATGAGCAGTTCTTC.

The V and J genes are TRBV28 and TRBJ1-5, with D hard to call. The germline gives CDR1 MDHEN, CDR2 SYDVKM. With 6 bases removed from V and 5 bases from J, the gap between germline ends came to 8 bases. There are 12 residues in the CDR3. The CDR3 sequence: CASRRRHQPQHF. The CDR3 bases are TGTGCCAGCAGGCGGCGCCATCAGCCCCAGCATTTT.

The chain links TRBV6-5 to TRBJ1-5; TRBD1 might be the D (5 bases). V was cut by 7 bases and J by 5 bases, with 9 bases left in between. Germline V lookup: CDR1 MNHEY, CDR2 SVGAGI. CDR3 length: 12 residues. CDR3 loop: CASNRGDQPQHF. CDR3 sequence (DNA): TGTGCCAGCAACCGGGGGGATCAGCCCCAGCATTTT.

The V call is TRBV4-3, the J call TRBJ2-7; TRBD2 aligns across 10 bases. With 3 bases clipped from V and 2 bases from J, the junction kept 4 bases outside the gene matches. CDR1 and CDR2 (germline): LGHNA, YSLEER. The CDR3 is made up of 15 amino acids. CDR3 in amino acids: CASSQTLAGAYEQYF. The CDR3 region has the DNA TGCGCCAGCAGCCAGACCCTAGCGGGAGCCTACGAGCAGTACTTC.

This chain joins TRBV5-4 and TRBJ1-5; D is undetermined. The CDR3 runs 9 residues. The V gene's germline CDR1 is SGHNT and CDR2 YYREEE (reference sequence). Deletions cut 10 bases from V and 9 bases from J, with 8 bases between. The CDR3 DNA is TGTGCCGGACGATTGCCCCAGCATTTT. Amino acid sequence: CAGRLPQHF.

The V and J genes are TRBV7-2 and TRBJ2-7; 10 bases are shared with TRBD1. In germline, CDR1 is SGHTA, CDR2 FQGNSA. The CDR3 has 17 amino acids. Trimming at V came to 4 bases and at J to 5 bases, leaving 14 bases not matched to a gene. CDR3: CASSSPRGGQGRNEQYF. The CDR3 bases are TGTGCCAGCAGCTCACCCCGGGGGGGACAGGGGAGGAACGAGCAGTACTTC.

This clone occurred a few times. The chain carries TRBV5-1 and TRBJ2-7, with a possible D match to TRBD1 (5 bases). The CDR3 has 16 residues. V lost 0 bases and J 2 bases, leaving 15 bases between the germline ends. Germline CDR1 reads SGHRS; CDR2 reads YFSETQ. DNA for the CDR3: TGCGCCAGCAGCTTGGCCAGGAAGGGGTTGCCCTACGAGCAGTACTTC. It is translated as CASSLARKGLPYEQYF. Using reference TRBV5-1 and TRBJ2-7 for the parts outside the CDR3, the full variable domain is KAGVTQTPRYLIKTRGQQVTLSCSPISGHRSVSWYQQTPGQGLQFLFEYFSETQRNKGNFPGRFSGRQFSNSRSEMNVSTLELGDSALYLCASSLARKGLPYEQYFGPGTRLTVT.

This sequence joins TRBV15 and TRBJ1-4, with D uncertain. The CDR3 contains 12 residues. The ends were cut back, 3 bases at V and 7 bases at J, with 6 bases in the middle. CDR1 is LNHNV, CDR2 YYDKDF, per germline (reference sequence). CDR3 in DNA: TGTGCCACCAGCAGGGACGTTGAAAAACTGTTTTTT. Encoded protein: CATSRDVEKLFF.

This clone was seen a single time. CDR3 in DNA: TGTGCCAGCAGGGGGACTGCCGCGAACACCGGGGAGCTGTTTTTT. This sequence encodes CASRGTAANTGELFF. The chain joins TRBV6-5 to TRBJ2-2; tentatively, D is TRBD2 (6 bases). The CDR3 totals 15 residues. Germline lookup yields CDR1 MNHEY and CDR2 SVGAGI. The germline V and J ends were trimmed by 6 bases and 0 bases, with 11 bases remaining between them.

The rearrangement joins TRBV7-2 to TRBJ1-2; perhaps TRBD1 as D (5 bases). Per the germline V gene, CDR1 is SGHTA and CDR2 is FQGNSA. CDR3 size: 16 residues. Between the trimmed V and J ends, which lost 1 base and 2 bases, there was a span of 14 bases. In DNA form, the CDR3 reads TGTGCCAGCAGCTTAGTTGGGGCTGGGGCAAACTATGGCTACACCTTC. Its translation is CASSLVGAGANYGYTF.